Presented here are 3 T cell receptor beta chains from one specimen sequenced in a study of T cell responses to AZD1222 COVID-19 vaccine. Using immunoSEQ multiplex PCR, the repertoire was profiled, and TCRdb retains in-frame clones only, with some absent. Of more than 95,000 clones detected, roughly 90% appear once; the ten largest clones hold 1.5% to 1.9%. Here the sequenced sample was peripheral blood, taken on day 0 of AZD1222 vaccination. The receptors originated from an adult in good health.

This chain connects TRBV27 to TRBJ2-7; the D call may be TRBD1 or TRBD2 (5 bases each). Germline V gene data show CDR1 as MNHEY and CDR2 as SMNVEV (reference sequence). This CDR3 is 15 amino acids long. Trimming removed 3 bases at V and 2 bases at J, with 14 bases between. The CDR3 DNA reads as TGTGCCAGCAGTTTCCAAGGGACGGTCCCCTACGAGCAGTACTTC. Residues: CASSFQGTVPYEQYF.

The chain carries TRBV7-8 and TRBJ2-3; 12 bases align to TRBD2. The V gene end was trimmed by 2 bases and the J gene end by 3 bases; junction bases not matched to a gene: 0. The CDR3 has 15 residues. Germline CDR1 and CDR2: SGHVS and FQNEAQ. CDR3 loop: CASSLLAGGTDTQYF. The CDR3 DNA is TGTGCCAGCAGCTTACTAGCGGGAGGGACAGATACGCAGTATTTT.

The V gene is TRBV3-1 (or the pseudogene TRBV3-2), the J gene TRBJ1-1, with D unclear. In germline, CDR1 is LGHDT, CDR2 YNNKEL (reference sequence). Trimming removed 0 bases at V and 1 base at J, with 9 bases between. The CDR3 extends over 15 amino acids. CDR3 loop: CASSQDSFGNTEAFF. DNA for the CDR3: TGTGCCAGCAGCCAAGATTCTTTTGGGAACACTGAAGCTTTCTTT.